The 29 T cell receptor beta chains below come from one sample, sequenced in a study of blood T cell repertoires in COVID-19. Produced via immunoSEQ multiplex PCR; TCRdb's table is partial and in-frame only. Of under 300,000 clones in the sample, more than 70% were seen once. Sequencing used PBMCs or T cells enriched from blood (not recorded which). These TCRs come from a middle-aged woman with acute COVID-19.

This chain uses TRBV4-2 with TRBJ1-4, with 7 bases lining up with TRBD1. The germline CDR1 and CDR2 sequences are LGHNA and YNFKEQ. Germline trimming cut 0 bases from V and 11 bases from J; bases unmatched to any gene: 3. The CDR3 is 13 amino acids. CDR3 bases: TGTGCCAGCAGCCAAGAAAGGGGACAGAAACTGTTTTTT. Encoded protein: CASSQERGQKLFF.

This clone was seen a single time. The chain couples TRBV5-6 to TRBJ2-7; 9 bases match TRBD1. The V gene end was trimmed by 4 bases and the J gene end by 7 bases; junction bases not matched to a gene: 9. Germline V gene lookup returns CDR1 SGHDT and CDR2 YYEEEE. The CDR3 length is 14 residues. In nucleotides, the CDR3 is TGTGCCAGCAGCCCTGGGACAGGGTTTGGGGAGCAGTACGTC. Translating it yields CASSPGTGFGEQYV.

This chain connects TRBV3-1 (or the pseudogene TRBV3-2) to TRBJ2-7, with 10 nucleotides matching TRBD1. V was pared by 3 bases and J by 4 bases, with 9 bases of the junction left unmatched. The CDR3 has 16 amino acids. Germline V gene data show CDR1 as LGHDT and CDR2 as YNNKEL (reference sequence). The chain's CDR3 is CASSHFPGTGAYEQYF. CDR3 DNA sequence: TGTGCCAGCAGCCACTTTCCCGGGACAGGGGCGTACGAGCAGTACTTC.

The V gene is TRBV2, the J gene TRBJ2-2; D ambiguous. There are 13 residues in the CDR3. Germline V gives CDR1 SNHLY, CDR2 FYNNEI. The V end was cut by 4 bases, the J end by 5 bases, with 8 bases between. The CDR3, as DNA: TGTGCCAGCAGTGCGGTGACTACCGGGGAGCTGTTTTTT. Encoded protein: CASSAVTTGELFF.

The V gene is TRBV15, the J gene TRBJ1-2; 8 bases match TRBD1. The germline V gene encodes CDR1 LNHNV and CDR2 YYDKDF (reference sequence). The CDR3 contains 14 residues. J lost 3 bases, V lost 3 bases, and 3 bases had no gene match. The CDR3 coding sequence is TGTGCCACCAGCAGTACAGGGGGGTACTATGGCTACACCTTC. Translated, it gives CATSSTGGYYGYTF. The full variable domain, with the rest looked up from reference TRBV15 and TRBJ1-2, is DAMVIQNPRYQVTQFGKPVTLSCSQTLNHNVMYWYQQKSSQAPKLLFHYYDKDFNNEADTPDNFQSRRPNTSFCFLDIRSPGLGDTAMYLCATSSTGGYYGYTFGSGTRLTVV.

The V gene is TRBV5-1, the J gene TRBJ1-6; no reliable D call. Germline V CDR1 and CDR2: SGHRS, YFSETQ. The CDR3 contains 16 residues. Trimming removed 0 bases from V and 5 bases from J, with 12 bases in between. CDR3 region: CASSLGPRVDNSPLHF. The CDR3 bases are TGCGCCAGCAGCTTGGGCCCGAGGGTCGATAATTCACCCCTCCACTTT.

The CDR3 loop reads CASSPPGQALYEQYF. As DNA, the CDR3 is TGTGCCAGCAGTCCTCCGGGACAGGCCTTATACGAGCAGTACTTC. The chain is built from TRBV6-5 and TRBJ2-7; TRBD1 matches 8 bases. With 5 bases clipped from V and 4 bases from J, the junction kept 10 bases outside the gene matches. The germline CDR1 and CDR2 sequences are MNHEY and SVGAGI. The CDR3 consists of 15 residues.

V usage is TRBV7-8 and J usage is TRBJ2-3; 12 positions match TRBD2. Trimming at V came to 5 bases and at J to 6 bases, leaving 9 bases not matched to a gene. CDR1 SGHVS and CDR2 FQNEAQ come from the germline V gene. This CDR3 is 16 amino acids long. The DNA for the CDR3 is TGTGCCAGCAGCCCAAGACTAGCGGGAGTTTCGGATACGCAGTATTTT. Encoded protein: CASSPRLAGVSDTQYF.

Of note for this clone: The same CDR3 is also encoded by other DNA sequences in this sample. The DNA for the CDR3 is TGTGCCAGCAGGACAGGGGGCGGCAATCAGCCCCAGCATTTT. This encodes CASRTGGGNQPQHF. This chain joins TRBV27 and TRBJ1-5; 10 positions match TRBD1. The length of the CDR3 is 14 residues. Germline V gene data show CDR1 as MNHEY and CDR2 as SMNVEV (reference sequence). V shed 6 bases, J shed 2 bases, and the junction held 1 base outside the gene matches.

The genes are TRBV12-5 and TRBJ1-6, with unresolved D. Germline assignment: CDR1 LGHNT and CDR2 FRNRAP. This CDR3 region has 16 residues. Trimming left V 5 bases short and J 0 bases short, with 11 bases between. The CDR3 coding sequence is TGTGCTAGTGGTAAACCGGGAAGCTCCTATAATTCACCCCTCCACTTT. Residues: CASGKPGSSYNSPLHF.

The V gene is TRBV11-3, the J gene TRBJ1-5; D remains unclear. Per the germline V gene, CDR1 is SGHNT and CDR2 is YENEEA. Trimming left V 0 bases short and J 7 bases short, with 13 bases between. CDR3 length: 15 amino acids. CDR3 bases: TGTGCCAGCAGCTTAGATGCGAGGGTTGGGCAGCCCCAGCATTTT. It codes for CASSLDARVGQPQHF.

The CDR3 spells CASSFSQETQYF. The CDR3 nucleotides are TGTGCCAGCAGCTTTTCCCAAGAGACCCAGTACTTC. The chain employs TRBV6-6 and TRBJ2-5; no clear D gene. This CDR3 region has 12 residues. V was pared by 6 bases and J by 1 base, with 6 bases between. Looked up from germline, CDR1 is MNHNY and CDR2 is SVGAGI (reference sequence).

The V gene is TRBV3-1 (or the pseudogene TRBV3-2), the J gene TRBJ2-5; D is perhaps TRBD1 (5 bases). Trimming stripped 2 bases from V and 2 bases from J, with 9 bases between. From germline, CDR1 is LGHDT and CDR2 YNNKEL (reference sequence). The CDR3 is 14 amino acids. This chain's CDR3 is CASSQIRAQETQYF. CDR3 nucleotides: TGTGCCAGCAGCCAAATCAGGGCTCAAGAGACCCAGTACTTC.

The CDR3 DNA is TGCGCCAGCAGCTTCCAAAGACAGGCCCAAGAGACCCAGTACTTC. It encodes CASSFQRQAQETQYF. The V call is TRBV5-1, the J call TRBJ2-5; perhaps TRBD1 as D (6 bases). The CDR3 has 15 residues. V gave up 2 bases and J gave up 1 base, with 12 bases separating them. Germline CDR1 is SGHRS and CDR2 is YFSETQ.

DNA for the CDR3: TGTGCCAGCAGCTTAGCTAGCGGGATCGGCAATGAGCAGTTCTTC. Its protein is CASSLASGIGNEQFF. The V call is TRBV11-3, the J call TRBJ2-1, with TRBD2 identical over 9 bases. Unmatched junction bases numbered 4, after V lost 1 base and J lost 6 bases. Looked up from germline, CDR1 is SGHNT and CDR2 is YENEEA. The CDR3 runs 15 residues.

This rearrangement joins TRBV19 to TRBJ1-6, with a possible D match to TRBD1 (5 bases). V gave up 3 bases and J gave up 7 bases, with 13 bases separating them. Germline CDR1 reads LNHDA; CDR2 reads SQIVND (reference sequence). The CDR3 sequence is 15 residues long. In DNA form, the CDR3 reads TGTGCCAGTAGTATCTCCAGGGTACGAAATTCACCCCTCCACTTT. It yields the protein CASSISRVRNSPLHF.

The CDR3 region has the DNA TGTGCCAGCAACTCCCTAGCCAAAAACATTCAGTACTTC. This sequence encodes CASNSLAKNIQYF. The genes are TRBV6-6 and TRBJ2-4; D ambiguous. In germline, CDR1 is MNHNY, CDR2 SVGAGI (reference sequence). The V end lost 7 bases, the J end lost 0 bases, and 7 bases lay between the germline ends. This CDR3 spans 13 amino acids.

This chain joins TRBV7-2 and TRBJ1-2; the D gene is possibly TRBD1 (6 bases). The V gene's germline CDR1 is SGHTA and CDR2 FQGNSA. Trimming took 5 bases from V and 8 from J, leaving 18 bases between them. This CDR3 is built from 14 residues. The CDR3 DNA sequence: TGTGCCAGCAGCCTACGGGAACAGGGCCTCGGCTACACCTTC. The encoded protein is CASSLREQGLGYTF.

This chain links TRBV9 with TRBJ2-1, with 7 bases lining up with TRBD2. V gave up 3 bases and J gave up 4 bases; unmatched junction bases: 13. This CDR3 is 17 amino acids long. Per germline, CDR1 SGDLS and CDR2 YYNGEE. Here the CDR3 reads CASSGSLAAGLYNEQFF. CDR3 nucleotide sequence: TGTGCCAGCAGCGGCTCTCTAGCGGCCGGCCTATACAATGAGCAGTTCTTC. Filled out from reference TRBV9 and TRBJ2-1, the complete variable domain reads DSGVTQTPKHLITATGQRVTLRCSPRSGDLSVYWYQQSLDQGLQFLIQYYNGEERAKGNILERFSAQQFPDLHSELNLSSLELGDSALYFCASSGSLAAGLYNEQFFGPGTRLTVL.

This chain connects TRBV6-2 or TRBV6-3 to TRBJ1-5; 9 bases fit TRBD1. Per germline, CDR1 MNHEY and CDR2 SVGEGT. The CDR3 consists of 15 residues. The J segment lost 7 bases and the V segment lost 5 bases, leaving 9 bases of the junction unmatched. The CDR3, as DNA: TGTGCCAGCAGTCAAAGTCCGGGACAGGGCCAGCCCCAGCATTTT. Its translation is CASSQSPGQGQPQHF.

On this clone itself: Distinct nucleotide sequences in the sample also encode this CDR3. The chain joins TRBV19 to TRBJ1-6, with TRBD1 matching over 7 bases. Per germline, CDR1 LNHDA and CDR2 SQIVND (reference sequence). The length of the CDR3 is 15 residues. V was pared by 6 bases and J by 2 bases, with 4 bases of the junction left unmatched. The chain's CDR3 is CASRLQGTYNSPLHF. Written as DNA, the CDR3 is TGTGCCAGTAGACTACAGGGGACCTATAATTCACCCCTCCACTTT.

The gene calls are TRBV7-2 and TRBJ1-1; no firm D call. In germline, CDR1 is SGHTA, CDR2 FQGNSA. The CDR3 has 13 amino acids. Deletions cut 3 bases from V and 2 bases from J, with 7 bases between. In nucleotides, the CDR3 is TGTGCCAGCAGCTTGGGAGCCAACACTGAAGCTTTCTTT. Translating it yields CASSLGANTEAFF.

The rearrangement links TRBV4-2 to TRBJ2-7; 10 bases are shared with TRBD2. Germline values: CDR1 LGHNA, CDR2 YNFKEQ. The CDR3 has 14 residues. Trimming removed 0 bases from V and 12 bases from J; junction bases left unmatched: 8. CDR3 in amino acids: CASSQDLLAGERYF. In nucleotides, the CDR3 is TGTGCCAGCAGCCAAGATCTCCTAGCGGGGGAGAGGTACTTC.

The chain combines TRBV5-1 with TRBJ1-4; 9 bases are a match to TRBD1. The CDR3 runs to 16 residues. Germline V gives CDR1 SGHRS, CDR2 YFSETQ. V shed 4 bases, J shed 8 bases, and the junction held 12 bases outside the gene matches. CDR3 DNA: TGCGCCAGCAGCCTACTGGCCGGGACAGGGAGGGAAAAACTGTTTTTT. Amino acid sequence: CASSLLAGTGREKLFF. Full variable domain (missing parts from reference TRBV5-1 and TRBJ1-4): KAGVTQTPRYLIKTRGQQVTLSCSPISGHRSVSWYQQTPGQGLQFLFEYFSETQRNKGNFPGRFSGRQFSNSRSEMNVSTLELGDSALYLCASSLLAGTGREKLFFGSGTQLSVL.

This rearrangement joins TRBV29-1 to TRBJ2-2; D is uncertain. The CDR3 length is 11 residues. Trimming shortened V by 6 bases and J by 1 base, and 3 bases separated the two germline ends. Germline loops: CDR1 SQVTM, CDR2 ANQGSEA. In nucleotides, the CDR3 is TGCAGCGTCAGGAACACCGGGGAGCTGTTTTTT. It encodes CSVRNTGELFF.

This clone was seen more than once but under ten times. The V and J genes are TRBV14 and TRBJ1-2; TRBD1 aligns across 11 bases. The CDR3 runs 14 residues. V dropped 5 bases and J dropped 1; count of bases not matched to a gene: 0. From germline, CDR1 is SGHDN and CDR2 FVKESK. The CDR3 DNA follows: TGTGCCAGCAGCGGGACAGGGGGTAACTATGGCTACACCTTC. This sequence encodes CASSGTGGNYGYTF.

This clone was seen a single time. CDR3 in DNA: TGTGCCTGGAGGGGTGGAGCGGCCTCCTACAATGAGCAGTTCTTC. Translated: CAWRGGAASYNEQFF. This chain uses TRBV30 with TRBJ2-1; TRBD2 is a possible D gene (5 bases). Per germline, CDR1 GTSNPN and CDR2 SVGIG (reference sequence). This CDR3 is 15 amino acids long. The V end lost 3 bases, the J end lost 0 bases, and 12 bases lay between the germline ends.

This sequence joins TRBV12-5 and TRBJ2-1, with no clear D. V dropped 0 bases and J dropped 7 bases, with 4 bases sitting between them. CDR3 length: 12 residues. CDR1 and CDR2 from the germline V gene are LGHNT and FRNRAP. DNA for the CDR3: TGTGCTAGTGGTTTGGTACGGAATGAGCAGTTCTTC. It codes for CASGLVRNEQFF.

V gene TRBV6-4 combines with J gene TRBJ2-1; no clear D gene. There are 16 residues in the CDR3. V was shortened by 0 bases and J by 6 bases, with 15 bases between the two germline ends. The germline V gene encodes CDR1 MRHNA and CDR2 SNTAGT. The CDR3 protein is CASSDSASSLLNEQFF. CDR3 in DNA: TGTGCCAGCAGTGACTCTGCGAGCTCCCTCCTCAATGAGCAGTTCTTC.